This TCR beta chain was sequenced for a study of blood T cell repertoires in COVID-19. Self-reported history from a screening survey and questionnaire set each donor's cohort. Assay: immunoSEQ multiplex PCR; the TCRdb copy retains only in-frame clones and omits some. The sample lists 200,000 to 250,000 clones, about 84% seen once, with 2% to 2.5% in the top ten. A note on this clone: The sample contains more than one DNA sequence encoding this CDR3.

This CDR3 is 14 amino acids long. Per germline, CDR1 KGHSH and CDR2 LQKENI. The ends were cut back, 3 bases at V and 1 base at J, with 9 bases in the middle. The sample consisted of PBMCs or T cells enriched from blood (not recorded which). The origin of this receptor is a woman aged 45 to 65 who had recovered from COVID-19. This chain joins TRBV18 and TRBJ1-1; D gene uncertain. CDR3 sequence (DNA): TGTGCCAGCTCACCTACAACGGGGAACACTGAAGCTTTCTTT. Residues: CASSPTTGNTEAFF.